These 25 T cell receptor beta chains came from one sample sequenced in a study of T cell repertoires in cytomegalovirus infection. These TCRs' antigens remain unknown. From the reads, TCRdb called clonotypes with MiXCR, one entry per CDR3 protein. Of about 310,000 distinct CDR3 sequences listed, 20% to 25% are singletons. Sequenced material: cultured PBMCs, taken from culture after CMV antigen stimulation. The receptor source for this set is a human donor in good health (CMV status not recorded). Some clones in this sample may be carry-over from other donors' samples.

This sequence joins TRBV2 and TRBJ1-1; D is unresolved. V was clipped by 7 bases and J by 6 bases, with 12 bases between them. Germline lookup yields CDR1 SNHLY and CDR2 FYNNEI. There are 12 residues in the CDR3. The CDR3 loop reads CASNLFGSEAFF. Written as DNA, the CDR3 is TGTGCCAGCAATCTTTTTGGTTCTGAAGCTTTCTTT.

The V gene is TRBV6-1, the J gene TRBJ2-1; TRBD1 matches at 8 bases. The CDR3 length is 15 residues. With 5 bases clipped from V and 7 bases from J, the junction kept 10 bases outside the gene matches. Per germline, CDR1 MNHNS and CDR2 SASEGT. CDR3 in DNA: TGTGCCAGCAGTTACCGCAGGGGGCGACGGAATGAGCAGTTCTTC. It codes for CASSYRRGRRNEQFF.

The rearrangement joins TRBV2 to TRBJ1-5, with a weak D call TRBD1 (5 bases). CDR3 length: 15 residues. The germline V gene has CDR1 SNHLY and CDR2 FYNNEI. Trimming took 3 bases from V and 1 from J, leaving 10 bases between them. The CDR3 sequence: CASSDARQSNQPQHF. In DNA, the CDR3 is TGTGCCAGCAGTGATGCCCGACAGAGCAATCAGCCCCAGCATTTT.

CDR3 residues: CSAREPSFYEQYF. The CDR3 nucleotides are TGCAGTGCTAGAGAACCTAGCTTCTACGAGCAGTACTTC. J is TRBJ2-7 and V is TRBV20-1; D might be TRBD2 (5 bases). Per germline, CDR1 DFQATT and CDR2 SNEGSKA (reference sequence). The V end was cut by 0 bases, the J end by 3 bases, with 9 bases between. The CDR3 contains 13 residues.

This clonotype was observed at least ten times. V gene TRBV20-1 combines with J gene TRBJ2-7; perhaps TRBD2 as D (6 bases). CDR1 is DFQATT, CDR2 SNEGSKA, per germline (reference sequence). This CDR3 is built from 14 residues. Trimming took off 5 bases at V and 0 bases at J, with 14 bases between the two ends. The CDR3 sequence is CSAPRPGSSYEQYF. DNA of the CDR3: TGCAGTGCTCCCCGCCCCGGGAGCTCCTACGAGCAGTACTTC.

This clonotype was detected many times. This chain joins TRBV7-2 and TRBJ1-4; TRBD1 is a possible D gene (6 bases). The CDR3 is made up of 13 amino acids. The V end was cut by 4 bases, the J end by 8 bases, with 11 bases between. Per germline, CDR1 SGHTA and CDR2 FQGNSA. CDR3 bases: TGTGCCAGCAGCTCAGGGCAGGGGGAAAAACTGTTTTTT. Translated, it gives CASSSGQGEKLFF.

V is TRBV20-1 and J is TRBJ2-1; either TRBD1 or TRBD2 may fit D (5 bases each). CDR3 length: 16 residues. Germline lookup yields CDR1 DFQATT and CDR2 SNEGSKA (reference sequence). The germline V and J ends were trimmed by 4 bases and 0 bases, with 16 bases remaining between them. The CDR3: CSAIQIGASSYNEQFF. The CDR3 bases are TGCAGTGCTATTCAAATCGGGGCGAGCTCCTACAATGAGCAGTTCTTC.

This clonotype was counted only a few times. The genes are TRBV6-1 and TRBJ1-2, with TRBD1 identical over 8 bases. CDR1 is MNHNS, CDR2 SASEGT, per germline. This CDR3 has 14 amino acids. Trimming removed 6 bases from V and 5 bases from J; junction bases left unmatched: 8. As DNA, the CDR3 is TGTGCCAGCAGGCGGGGGACAGGCCAGTATGGCTACACCTTC. Protein: CASRRGTGQYGYTF.

This clonotype was found many times. The gene calls are TRBV7-9 and TRBJ1-6; D remains unclear. V lost 5 bases to trimming and J lost 7 bases, with 12 bases between them. CDR1 and CDR2 (germline): SEHNR, FQNEAQ (reference sequence). This CDR3 is built from 14 residues. CDR3 nucleotide sequence: TGTGCCAGCAGCCTAAGCTGGGAGAATTCACCCCTCCACTTT. This encodes CASSLSWENSPLHF. Complete variable domain (other parts from reference TRBV7-9 and TRBJ1-6): DTGVSQNPRHKITKRGQNVTFRCDPISEHNRLYWYRQTLGQGPEFLTYFQNEAQLEKSRLLSDRFSAERPKGSFSTLEIQRTEQGDSAMYLCASSLSWENSPLHFGNGTRLTVT.

The chain combines TRBV9 with TRBJ2-5, with D possibly matching TRBD1 (6 bases). The CDR3 extends over 15 amino acids. V was shortened by 0 bases and J by 5 bases, with 14 bases between the two germline ends. Germline CDR1 reads SGDLS; CDR2 reads YYNGEE. The CDR3 spells CASSVGYGGGETQYF. CDR3 DNA: TGTGCCAGCAGCGTAGGGTATGGGGGCGGCGAGACCCAGTACTTC.

The rearrangement joins TRBV30 to TRBJ2-1; TRBD1 matches at 8 bases. Germline-derived CDR1 and CDR2 are GTSNPN and SVGIG (reference sequence). The trim removed 4 bases at V and 6 bases at J, leaving 5 bases unmatched. CDR3 length equals 13 residues. Here the CDR3 reads CAWNKQGGNEQFF. CDR3 nucleotide sequence: TGTGCCTGGAATAAACAGGGGGGCAATGAGCAGTTCTTC. Full variable domain (missing parts from reference TRBV30 and TRBJ2-1): SQTIHQWPATLVQPVGSPLSLECTVEGTSNPNLYWYRQAAGRGLQLLFYSVGIGQISSEVPQNLSASRPQDRQFILSSKKLLLSDSGFYLCAWNKQGGNEQFFGPGTRLTVL.

A word on this clonotype: This may be a read error: a much more frequent sequence differs by one nucleotide. The rearrangement uses TRBV7-2 and TRBJ2-2; D may be TRBD2 (6 bases). The CDR3 has 16 amino acids. The germline CDR1 and CDR2 sequences are SGHTA and FQGNSA. The CDR3 bases are TGTGCCAGCAGCTTGGAGGGCGTCGGGAGTGGCGGGGAGCTGCTTTTT. Its translation: CASSLEGVGSGGELLF.

A few counts support this clonotype. This chain uses TRBV2 with TRBJ2-5; 7 positions match TRBD2. V was clipped by 7 bases and J by 5 bases; unmatched bases: 13. Germline loops: CDR1 SNHLY, CDR2 FYNNEI. The CDR3 is made up of 15 amino acids. This chain's CDR3 is CASKWERREVETQYF. CDR3 sequence (DNA): TGTGCCAGCAAATGGGAGAGACGGGAGGTGGAGACCCAGTACTTC.

The CDR3 DNA follows: TGTGCCAGCAGCCCTTTTCTAGCGGGAGACACAGATACGCAGTATTTT. Its protein product is CASSPFLAGDTDTQYF. V and J are TRBV6-5 and TRBJ2-3, with 10 bases lining up with TRBD2. The CDR3 is 16 residues long. CDR1 and CDR2 from the germline V gene are MNHEY and SVGAGI. The V gene end was trimmed by 6 bases and the J gene end by 2 bases; junction bases not matched to a gene: 8.

The genes are TRBV20-1 and TRBJ2-5; TRBD2 aligns across 7 bases. CDR1 and CDR2 from the germline V gene are DFQATT and SNEGSKA (reference sequence). CDR3 length equals 16 residues. V lost 4 bases to trimming and J lost 2 bases; unmatched junction nucleotides: 13. This CDR3 reads CSAKGISGAPQETQYF. The CDR3 nucleotides read TGCAGTGCTAAAGGAATCAGCGGGGCCCCACAAGAGACCCAGTACTTC.

This clonotype was observed a few times. CDR3 residues: CASSLSGQYSNQPQHF. DNA for the CDR3: TGTGCCAGCAGCTTAAGTGGGCAGTATAGCAATCAGCCCCAGCATTTT. The gene calls are TRBV7-8 and TRBJ1-5; D is unclear. V shed 2 bases and J shed 0 bases, with 11 bases lying between them. Germline V gene lookup returns CDR1 SGHVS and CDR2 FQNEAQ. The CDR3 spans 16 residues.

The sample holds a few counts of this clonotype. The rearrangement links TRBV24-1 to TRBJ1-5; D is unresolved. V lost 9 bases, J lost 1 base, and 12 bases lay in between. The V gene's germline CDR1 is KGHDR and CDR2 SFDVKD. The CDR3 length is 14 residues. In DNA, the CDR3 is TGTGCCACCCACAGTGGGTCGAGCAATCAGCCCCAGCATTTT. This translates into CATHSGSSNQPQHF.

The V gene is TRBV11-2, the J gene TRBJ1-1; tentative D call: TRBD1 (6 bases). V lost 5 bases, J lost 1 base, and 14 bases lay in between. The germline CDR1 and CDR2 sequences are SGHAT and FQNNGV. The CDR3 is made up of 15 amino acids. CDR3 DNA: TGTGCCAGCAGCGGACCCGGGACATCGAACACTGAAGCTTTCTTT. Translation gives CASSGPGTSNTEAFF.

This clonotype was counted at least ten times. The J gene is TRBJ1-1, the V gene TRBV7-6; D possibly corresponds to TRBD1 (5 bases). V was pared by 5 bases and J by 2 bases, with 15 bases between. The CDR3 has 15 amino acids. Per the germline V gene, CDR1 is SGHVS and CDR2 is FNYEAQ. CDR3 bases: TGTGCCAGCAGCCCCTGGGGGGGGAGTAACACTGAAGCTTTCTTT. Protein: CASSPWGGSNTEAFF. The whole variable domain, filled in from reference TRBV7-6 and TRBJ1-1, reads GAGVSQSPRYKVTKRGQDVALRCDPISGHVSLYWYRQALGQGPEFLTYFNYEAQQDKSGLPNDRFSAERPEGSISTLTIQRTEQRDSAMYRCASSPWGGSNTEAFFGQGTRLTVV.

This clonotype has a count of ten or more. The chain has TRBV7-2 and TRBJ2-3; 9 nucleotides align to TRBD2. CDR3 length equals 15 residues. The J segment lost 3 bases and the V segment lost 5 bases, leaving 6 bases of the junction unmatched. Germline V CDR1 and CDR2: SGHTA, FQGNSA. The CDR3 nucleotides read TGTGCCAGCAGCATGGGACTAGCTGCGACAGATACGCAGTATTTT. Translating gives CASSMGLAATDTQYF.

This clonotype has a count of ten or more. This chain uses TRBV7-2 with TRBJ2-3; 11 bases line up with TRBD2. Trimming removed 2 bases from V and 1 base from J; junction bases left unmatched: 11. The CDR3 covers 19 residues. From germline, CDR1 is SGHTA and CDR2 FQGNSA. The CDR3 sequence: CASSLSVRSGRARTDTQYF. The CDR3 DNA reads TGTGCCAGCAGCTTATCAGTCCGTAGCGGGAGGGCTCGCACAGATACGCAGTATTTT. The complete variable domain, with remaining parts taken from reference TRBV7-2 and TRBJ2-3, reads GAGVSQSPSNKVTEKGKDVELRCDPISGHTALYWYRQSLGQGLEFLIYFQGNSAPDKSGLPSDRFSAERTGGSVSTLTIQRTQQEDSAVYLCASSLSVRSGRARTDTQYFGPGTRLTVL.

The V call is TRBV19, the J call TRBJ1-6; a weak D match, TRBD1 (5 bases). Germline V gene sequence: CDR1 LNHDA, CDR2 SQIVND (reference sequence). CDR3 length: 15 amino acids. The germline V and J ends were trimmed by 5 bases and 10 bases, with 18 bases remaining between them. DNA of the CDR3: TGTGCCAGTAGTCCGCCCCGGGGGGTCCGGTCACCCCTCCACTTT. This gives the protein CASSPPRGVRSPLHF.

This clonotype was counted only a few times. CDR3: CASSRYGQIYEQYF. In DNA form, the CDR3 reads TGTGCCAGCAGCCGATACGGACAGATATACGAGCAGTACTTC. The V gene is TRBV7-2, the J gene TRBJ2-7; maybe TRBD1 (6 bases). This CDR3 has 14 amino acids. The germline V and J ends were trimmed by 5 bases and 4 bases, with 15 bases remaining between them. The germline V gene encodes CDR1 SGHTA and CDR2 FQGNSA. Complete variable domain (other parts from reference TRBV7-2 and TRBJ2-7): GAGVSQSPSNKVTEKGKDVELRCDPISGHTALYWYRQSLGQGLEFLIYFQGNSAPDKSGLPSDRFSAERTGGSVSTLTIQRTQQEDSAVYLCASSRYGQIYEQYFGPGTRLTVT.

This clonotype was observed at least ten times. V usage is TRBV7-2 and J usage is TRBJ1-5; TRBD1 agrees at 8 bases. The ends lost 6 bases at V and 6 bases at J; junction bases unmatched: 7. The CDR3 has 14 amino acids. Germline V gene data show CDR1 as SGHTA and CDR2 as FQGNSA. CDR3 in amino acids: CASRPGGDPQPQHF. DNA of the CDR3: TGTGCCAGCAGGCCAGGGGGCGATCCTCAGCCCCAGCATTTT.

Only a few counts were recorded for this clonotype. V gene TRBV20-1 combines with J gene TRBJ2-1; a possible D gene is TRBD2 (6 bases). Germline CDR1 DFQATT, CDR2 SNEGSKA (reference sequence). The CDR3 runs 14 residues. The V end lost 6 bases, the J end lost 10 bases, and 22 bases lay between the germline ends. In DNA form, the CDR3 reads TGCAGTGCAGAGAGCAGCGGGCAGGCTTGGGAGCAGTTCTTC. Encoded protein: CSAESSGQAWEQFF.